The 9 T cell receptor beta chains listed next were all sequenced from one sample in a study of identical twins. In TCRdb, the 5' RACE reads were re-called with MiXCR into one record per CDR3 protein. The sample holds approximately 630,000 distinct CDR3 sequences, around 7.4% seen once. This sample was shared with a second study, whose subject was yellow fever vaccine responses in identical twins.

Sequencing used PBMCs. These receptors were collected from a woman aged 18-29 years in good health.

The V and J genes are TRBV5-5 and TRBJ2-1; 8 bases fit TRBD1. Germline trimming cut 4 bases from V and 9 bases from J; bases unmatched to any gene: 6. This CDR3 spans 13 amino acids. Germline V gene data show CDR1 as SGHKS and CDR2 as YYEKEE (reference sequence). The DNA for the CDR3 is TGTGCCAGCAGCGGACAGGGAATGAGTGAGCAGTTCTTC. The encoded protein is CASSGQGMSEQFF.

This clonotype was counted only a few times. The chain is built from TRBV7-2 and TRBJ2-2, with TRBD2 as a possible D gene (5 bases). Trimming took 3 bases from V and 8 from J, leaving 10 bases between them. The length of the CDR3 is 13 residues. Germline CDR1 SGHTA, CDR2 FQGNSA. In nucleotides, the CDR3 is TGTGCCAGCAGCTTTGGTGGCGGGGGGGAGCTGTTTTTT. As protein: CASSFGGGGELFF.

The table lists this clonotype with many counts. The chain has TRBV14 and TRBJ2-1; 7 bases align to TRBD1. The CDR3 runs to 15 residues. The ends lost 8 bases at V and 4 bases at J; junction bases unmatched: 11. The germline gives CDR1 SGHDN, CDR2 FVKESK. CDR3 nucleotide sequence: TGTGCCAGCGAACGTTGGGACAGCACTTACAATGAGCAGTTCTTC. Encoded protein: CASERWDSTYNEQFF.

This clonotype was counted a few times. The chain couples TRBV10-3 to TRBJ2-2, with D tentatively TRBD2 (6 bases). The CDR3 is 16 residues long. Trimming pared 6 bases from V and 4 bases from J, leaving 18 bases between. Per germline, CDR1 ENHRY and CDR2 SYGVKD. The CDR3: CAISLATVTFTGELFF. The CDR3 region has the DNA TGTGCCATCAGCCTAGCGACAGTAACCTTCACCGGGGAGCTGTTTTTT.

This clonotype was counted a few times. The chain is built from TRBV29-1 and TRBJ1-1; TRBD1 aligns across 11 bases. There are 13 residues in the CDR3. The trim removed 4 bases at V and 10 bases at J, leaving 8 bases unmatched. Germline lookup yields CDR1 SQVTM and CDR2 ANQGSEA. The chain's CDR3 is CSVAGQGAGGAFF. For the CDR3, the DNA is TGCAGCGTTGCCGGACAGGGGGCTGGGGGAGCTTTCTTT.

The chain employs TRBV10-3 and TRBJ1-5; D possibly corresponds to TRBD1 (5 bases). Germline CDR1 reads ENHRY; CDR2 reads SYGVKD. Between the trimmed V and J ends, which lost 10 bases and 5 bases, there was a span of 9 bases. The CDR3 contains 11 residues. This chain's CDR3 is CATGGDQPQHF. The DNA of the CDR3 is TGTGCCACCGGGGGGGATCAGCCCCAGCATTTT.

At least ten counts were recorded for this clonotype. The chain couples TRBV6-4 to TRBJ2-1; D unresolved. From germline, CDR1 is MRHNA and CDR2 SNTAGT. With 4 bases removed from V and 2 bases from J, the gap between germline ends came to 9 bases. This CDR3 contains 14 residues. As DNA, the CDR3 is TGTGCCAGCAGTGTAGGTGGGGCCTACAATGAGCAGTTCTTC. Protein sequence: CASSVGGAYNEQFF.

This clonotype came up many times. This rearrangement joins TRBV20-1 to TRBJ2-2; TRBD2 might be the D (7 bases). Trimming took 1 base from V and 2 from J, leaving 11 bases between them. The CDR3 contains 15 residues. Germline CDR1 reads DFQATT; CDR2 reads SNEGSKA (reference sequence). The CDR3 sequence: CSARVAGANTGELFF. CDR3 DNA sequence: TGCAGTGCTAGAGTGGCGGGGGCCAACACCGGGGAGCTGTTTTTT.

This clonotype showed up just a few times. This chain joins TRBV6-5 and TRBJ1-5, with a tentative D call TRBD1 (5 bases). The CDR3 spans 15 residues. Looked up from germline, CDR1 is MNHEY and CDR2 is SVGAGI. V was pared by 0 bases and J by 6 bases, with 12 bases between. DNA of the CDR3: TGTGCCAGCAGTTACTCGGGGCAGCGAGGTCAGCCCCAGCATTTT. Protein sequence: CASSYSGQRGQPQHF.